This TCR beta chain was sequenced in a study of T cell changes during pregnancy in multiple sclerosis. Only in-frame clones appear in the TCRdb table, and some are missing; sequencing was by immunoSEQ multiplex PCR. In the table there are approximately 70,000 clones, roughly 92% of which are singletons. Germline V gene data show CDR1 as SGHAT and CDR2 as FQNNGV. The CDR3 is made up of 15 amino acids. V was pared by 5 bases and J by 6 bases, with 9 bases of the junction left unmatched. This receptor was identified in a female donor with multiple sclerosis, enrolled in a pregnancy study. The chain employs TRBV11-2 and TRBJ2-1, with 8 bases lining up with TRBD2. This sample comprised peripheral blood, obtained in the second trimester of pregnancy. Here the CDR3 DNA reads TGTGCCAGCAGCCCCATTCGTCTAGCGGGCAATGAGCAGTTCTTC. This sequence encodes CASSPIRLAGNEQFF. The full variable domain, with the rest looked up from reference TRBV11-2 and TRBJ2-1, is EAGVAQSPRYKIIEKRQSVAFWCNPISGHATLYWYQQILGQGPKLLIQFQNNGVVDDSQLPKDRFSAERLKGVDSTLKIQPAKLEDSAVYLCASSPIRLAGNEQFFGPGTRLTVL.